These 16 T cell receptor beta chains originate from one sample sequenced in a study of T-cell memory formation after mild COVID-19. Using its own MiXCR run on the 5' RACE reads, TCRdb lists one record per CDR3 protein. The table has roughly 250,000 distinct CDR3 sequences, about 16% seen once. The source material was PBMCs or a T cell subset sorted from them (not recorded which). These receptor sequences come from a man aged 18-30 years who had mild COVID-19 (a few samples of this study predate the infection). Cell type and time point are not known.

This clonotype was observed a handful of times. The chain carries TRBV7-8 and TRBJ1-6, with D unclear. The CDR3 spans 16 residues. The germline V gene encodes CDR1 SGHVS and CDR2 FQNEAQ. Trimming removed 5 bases from V and 5 bases from J, with 16 bases in between. CDR3 protein: CASSHRLGKDNSPLHF. The CDR3 DNA is TGTGCCAGCAGCCACCGTCTGGGCAAGGATAATTCACCCCTCCACTTT.

In its sample, this clonotype was seen a few times. CDR3: CASSLTPEHEQFF. The CDR3 coding sequence is TGTGCCAGCAGCCTTACTCCCGAACATGAGCAGTTCTTC. The rearrangement joins TRBV9 to TRBJ2-1; D call uncertain. This CDR3 contains 13 residues. Per the germline V gene, CDR1 is SGDLS and CDR2 is YYNGEE. V lost 4 bases and J lost 8, with 13 bases in between.

This clonotype was observed a few times. This sequence joins TRBV7-2 and TRBJ1-6; weak D call: TRBD1 (5 bases). CDR1 and CDR2 from the germline V gene are SGHTA and FQGNSA. The CDR3 extends over 16 amino acids. Trimming took off 1 base at V and 7 bases at J, with 14 bases between the two ends. The chain's CDR3 is CASSLVGRAKNSPLHF. The CDR3 bases are TGTGCCAGCAGCTTAGTGGGCAGGGCGAAGAATTCACCCCTCCACTTT.

J is TRBJ1-2 and V is TRBV28, with 9 bases that match TRBD1. CDR3 length equals 16 residues. From germline, CDR1 is MDHEN and CDR2 SYDVKM. With V trimmed by 6 bases and J by 4 bases, 12 bases remained unmatched. This CDR3 is CASSPGQGYRGYGYTF. CDR3 nucleotide sequence: TGTGCCAGCAGCCCGGGACAGGGTTATAGGGGCTATGGCTACACCTTC.

V gene TRBV20-1 combines with J gene TRBJ2-7; D is undetermined. Germline lookup yields CDR1 DFQATT and CDR2 SNEGSKA (reference sequence). There are 16 residues in the CDR3. Trimming left V 3 bases short and J 0 bases short, with 18 bases between. In DNA form, the CDR3 reads TGCAGTGCTAGCCCCCCGAGGACCATCGGCTCCTACGAGCAGTACTTC. Translating it yields CSASPPRTIGSYEQYF.

The chain uses TRBV9 and TRBJ1-6; D might be TRBD1 (5 bases). The CDR3 totals 14 residues. Germline V gives CDR1 SGDLS, CDR2 YYNGEE. V was pared by 0 bases and J by 14 bases, with 15 bases between. The CDR3 bases are TGTGCCAGCAGCGTAGGTGTTCCGGGACCCACCCTCCACTTT. Amino acids: CASSVGVPGPTLHF. Full variable domain (remainder filled in from reference TRBV9 and TRBJ1-6): DSGVTQTPKHLITATGQRVTLRCSPRSGDLSVYWYQQSLDQGLQFLIQYYNGEERAKGNILERFSAQQFPDLHSELNLSSLELGDSALYFCASSVGVPGPTLHFGNGTRLTVT.

This clonotype was recorded a few times. This chain uses TRBV9 with TRBJ2-4; TRBD2 might be the D (6 bases). Germline lookup yields CDR1 SGDLS and CDR2 YYNGEE. The CDR3 loop spans 15 amino acids. Trimming stripped 3 bases from V and 8 bases from J, with 18 bases between. In DNA form, the CDR3 reads TGTGCCAGCAGCGCTGGGGGGTCCGTAATGGACATTCAGTACTTC. It yields the protein CASSAGGSVMDIQYF.

This clonotype was recorded a few times. V is TRBV2 and J is TRBJ1-2; perhaps TRBD1 as D (5 bases). Trimming cost V 6 bases and J 5 bases, with 13 bases left between them. This CDR3 comprises 13 residues. CDR1 is SNHLY and CDR2 is FYNNEI in the germline V gene. The chain's CDR3 is CASSPGVFYGYTF. CDR3 DNA: TGTGCCAGCAGCCCGGGGGTCTTTTATGGCTACACCTTC.

The rearrangement uses TRBV5-1 and TRBJ2-4, with 13 bases lining up with TRBD2. Trimming at V came to 0 bases and at J to 8 bases, leaving 5 bases not matched to a gene. Germline lookup yields CDR1 SGHRS and CDR2 YFSETQ. This CDR3 region has 16 residues. In DNA form, the CDR3 reads TGCGCCAGCAGCTTGGGGACTAGCGGGGGAATAGACATTCAGTACTTC. Residues: CASSLGTSGGIDIQYF.

The rearrangement uses TRBV7-9 and TRBJ2-6; a weak D match, TRBD2 (6 bases). The germline gives CDR1 SEHNR, CDR2 FQNEAQ (reference sequence). The CDR3 contains 15 residues. The ends were cut back, 4 bases at V and 4 bases at J, with 11 bases in the middle. CDR3 amino acids: CASSYGGIGANVLTF. The CDR3 DNA follows: TGTGCCAGCAGCTATGGCGGGATCGGGGCCAACGTCCTGACTTTC.

A single count supports this clonotype. The gene calls are TRBV9 and TRBJ1-6, with TRBD1 identical over 7 bases. The CDR3 runs 14 residues. Per the germline V gene, CDR1 is SGDLS and CDR2 is YYNGEE. J was trimmed by 10 bases and V by 0 bases; bases with no gene match: 4. The DNA for the CDR3 is TGTGCCAGCAGCGTAGACAGGGGATACTCACCCCTCCACTTT. Residues: CASSVDRGYSPLHF. The variable domain in full, with the rest retrieved from reference TRBV9 and TRBJ1-6, is DSGVTQTPKHLITATGQRVTLRCSPRSGDLSVYWYQQSLDQGLQFLIQYYNGEERAKGNILERFSAQQFPDLHSELNLSSLELGDSALYFCASSVDRGYSPLHFGNGTRLTVT.

This clonotype was picked up a small number of times. The V and J genes are TRBV24-1 and TRBJ2-4, with a tentative D call TRBD2 (5 bases). The germline V and J ends were trimmed by 1 base and 0 bases, with 12 bases remaining between them. Germline loops: CDR1 KGHDR, CDR2 SFDVKD. This CDR3 is built from 17 residues. DNA of the CDR3: TGTGCCACCAGTGATTTCCGCGGGTGTTTAGCCAAAAACATTCAGTACTTC. Its translation is CATSDFRGCLAKNIQYF.

This chain uses TRBV5-1 with TRBJ2-4, with D possibly being TRBD1 (9 bases). Trimming took 4 bases from V and 13 from J, leaving 27 bases between them. This CDR3 is built from 16 residues. The germline V gene encodes CDR1 SGHRS and CDR2 YFSETQ. CDR3 sequence: CASSPRAGGGTGSQYF. CDR3 nucleotide sequence: TGCGCCAGCAGCCCAAGGGCAGGCGGGGGGACAGGGAGCCAGTACTTC.

The chain carries TRBV5-6 and TRBJ2-5; 12 bases map to TRBD2. The CDR3 length is 12 residues. Trimming at V came to 4 bases and at J to 14 bases, leaving 6 bases not matched to a gene. Germline V gene sequence: CDR1 SGHDT, CDR2 YYEEEE. The CDR3 DNA follows: TGTGCCAGCAGCCCTGGACTAGCGGGGATATACTTC. This gives the protein CASSPGLAGIYF.

The chain has TRBV7-2 and TRBJ2-1; 11 nucleotides match TRBD1. Germline CDR1 is SGHTA and CDR2 is FQGNSA. The CDR3 contains 15 residues. V lost 3 bases, J lost 9 bases, and 7 bases stayed unmatched. As DNA, the CDR3 is TGTGCCAGCAGCTTTAGAAGGACAGGGGGCATTGAGCAGTTCTTC. Translation: CASSFRRTGGIEQFF.

This chain connects TRBV6-2 or TRBV6-3 to TRBJ1-2; D not certain. This CDR3 contains 12 residues. The V gene lost 2 bases and the J gene lost 2 bases, with 3 bases spanning the gap. The germline CDR1 and CDR2 sequences are MNHEY and SVGEGT. CDR3 nucleotides: TGTGCCAGCAGTTACAGGAACTATGGCTACACCTTC. Translating gives CASSYRNYGYTF.